This T cell receptor (beta chain) originates from a study of shared clonotypes between healthy human individuals. The study ran the assay at deep level. Sequencing used immunoSEQ multiplex PCR; TCRdb keeps in-frame clones, though not all of them. The data contain more than 550,000 clones, 55% to 80% of them singletons. Germline assignment: CDR1 SGHNT and CDR2 YENEEA. V lost 6 bases and J lost 6; bases outside the gene matches: 11. The length of the CDR3 is 16 residues. The J gene is TRBJ2-7, the V gene TRBV11-3; 13 bases agree with TRBD2. The TCR sequence derives from a woman in her 30s in good health. Sequenced: memory CD4+ T cells sorted from blood. The subset here: CD45RA-negative fraction. This chain's CDR3 is CASRRMGTSGIIEQYF. The CDR3 nucleotides read TGTGCCAGCAGGAGAATGGGGACTAGCGGGATTATCGAGCAGTACTTC.